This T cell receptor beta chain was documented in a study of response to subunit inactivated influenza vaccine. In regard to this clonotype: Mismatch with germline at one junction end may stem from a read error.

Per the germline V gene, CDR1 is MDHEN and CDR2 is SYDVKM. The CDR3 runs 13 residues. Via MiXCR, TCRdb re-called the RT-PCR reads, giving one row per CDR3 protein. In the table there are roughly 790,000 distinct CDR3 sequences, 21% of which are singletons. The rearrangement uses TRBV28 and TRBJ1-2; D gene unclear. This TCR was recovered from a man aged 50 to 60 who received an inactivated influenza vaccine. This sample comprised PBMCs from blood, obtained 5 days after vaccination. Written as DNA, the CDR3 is TGTACCAGCAGTTCAGCAACCTTTTATGGCTACACCTTC. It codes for CTSSSATFYGYTF.